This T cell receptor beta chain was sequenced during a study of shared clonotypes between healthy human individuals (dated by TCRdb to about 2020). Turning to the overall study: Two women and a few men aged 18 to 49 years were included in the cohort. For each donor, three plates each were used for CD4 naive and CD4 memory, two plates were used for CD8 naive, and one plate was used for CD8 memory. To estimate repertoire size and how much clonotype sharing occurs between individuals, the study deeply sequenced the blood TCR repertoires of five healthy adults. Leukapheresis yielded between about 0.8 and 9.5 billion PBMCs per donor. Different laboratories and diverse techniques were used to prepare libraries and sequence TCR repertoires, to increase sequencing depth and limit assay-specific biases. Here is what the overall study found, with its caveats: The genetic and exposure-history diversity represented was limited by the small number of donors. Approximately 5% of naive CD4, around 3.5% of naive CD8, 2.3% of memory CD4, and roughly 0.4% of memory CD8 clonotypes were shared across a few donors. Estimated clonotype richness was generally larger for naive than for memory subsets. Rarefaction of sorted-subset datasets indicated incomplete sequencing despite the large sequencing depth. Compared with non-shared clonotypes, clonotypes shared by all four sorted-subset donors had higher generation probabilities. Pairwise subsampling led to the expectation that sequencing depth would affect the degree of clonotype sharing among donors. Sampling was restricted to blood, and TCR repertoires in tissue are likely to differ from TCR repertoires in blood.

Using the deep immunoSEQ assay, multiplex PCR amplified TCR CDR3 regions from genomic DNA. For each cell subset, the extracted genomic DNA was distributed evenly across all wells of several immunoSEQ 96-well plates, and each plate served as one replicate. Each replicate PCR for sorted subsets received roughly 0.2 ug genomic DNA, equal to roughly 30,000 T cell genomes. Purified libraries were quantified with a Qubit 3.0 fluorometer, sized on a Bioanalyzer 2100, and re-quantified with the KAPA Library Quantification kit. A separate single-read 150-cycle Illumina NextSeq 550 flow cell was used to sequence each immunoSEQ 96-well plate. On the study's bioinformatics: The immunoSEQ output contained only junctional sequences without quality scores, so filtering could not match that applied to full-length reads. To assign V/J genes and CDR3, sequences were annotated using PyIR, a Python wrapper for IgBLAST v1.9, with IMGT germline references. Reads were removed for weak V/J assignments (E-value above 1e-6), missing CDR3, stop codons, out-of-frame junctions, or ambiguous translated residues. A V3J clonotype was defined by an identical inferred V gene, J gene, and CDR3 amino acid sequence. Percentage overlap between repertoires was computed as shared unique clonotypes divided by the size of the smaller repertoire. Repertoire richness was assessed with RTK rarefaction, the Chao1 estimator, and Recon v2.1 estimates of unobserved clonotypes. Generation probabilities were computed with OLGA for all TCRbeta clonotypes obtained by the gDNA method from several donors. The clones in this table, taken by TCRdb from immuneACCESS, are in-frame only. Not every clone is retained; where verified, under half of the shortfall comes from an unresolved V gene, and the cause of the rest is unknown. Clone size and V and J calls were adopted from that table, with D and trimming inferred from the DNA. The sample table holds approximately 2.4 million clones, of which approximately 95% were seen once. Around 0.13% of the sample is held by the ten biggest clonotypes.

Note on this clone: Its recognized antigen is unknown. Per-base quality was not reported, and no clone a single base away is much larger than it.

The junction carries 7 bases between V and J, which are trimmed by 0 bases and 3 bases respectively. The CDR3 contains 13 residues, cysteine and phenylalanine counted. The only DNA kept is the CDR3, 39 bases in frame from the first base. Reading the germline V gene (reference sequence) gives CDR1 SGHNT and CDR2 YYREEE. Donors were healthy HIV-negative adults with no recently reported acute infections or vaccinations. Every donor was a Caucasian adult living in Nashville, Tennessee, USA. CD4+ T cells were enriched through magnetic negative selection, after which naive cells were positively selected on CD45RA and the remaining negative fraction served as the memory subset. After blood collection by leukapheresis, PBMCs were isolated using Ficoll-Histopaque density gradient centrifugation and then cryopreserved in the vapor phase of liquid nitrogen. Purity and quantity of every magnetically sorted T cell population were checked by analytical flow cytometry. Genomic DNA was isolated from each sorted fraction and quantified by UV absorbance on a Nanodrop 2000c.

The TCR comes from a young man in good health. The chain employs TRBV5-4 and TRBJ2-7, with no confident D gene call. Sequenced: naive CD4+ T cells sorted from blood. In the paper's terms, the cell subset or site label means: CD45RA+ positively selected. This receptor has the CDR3 CASSLDADYEQYF. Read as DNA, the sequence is TGTGCCAGCAGCTTGGACGCAGACTACGAGCAGTACTTC.